The clone carrying this T cell receptor (beta chain) was observed at least ten times. Its specificity is unknown. A single record per CDR3 protein comes from TCRdb applying MiXCR to the reads. This table holds a few hundred thousand distinct CDR3 sequences, 22% found once. The V and J ends lost 1 base and 8 bases respectively, with 15 bases between them. Germline-derived CDR1 and CDR2 are SGHTA and FQGNSA. The CDR3 loop spans 15 amino acids. The entry originates in a study of T cell repertoires in cytomegalovirus infection. Across the whole study: Used in the study were CMV epitopes, some recently identified and HLA-C-restricted, others well-studied and HLA-B-restricted. It can be stated that public TCR beta signatures indicated CMV infection as well as a matching HLA type.

General study points: The ex vivo response was dominated by HLA-C-restricted CMV-specific TCR beta clonotypes.

This receptor was taken from a human donor in good health (CMV status not recorded). Some clones in this sample may be carry-over from other donors' samples. Sequenced material: cultured PBMCs, taken from culture after CMV antigen stimulation. The chain joins TRBV7-2 to TRBJ2-4; D possibly uses TRBD1 or TRBD2 (5 bases each). The CDR3 bases are TGTGCCAGCAGCTTAGTTTTGGGACGATCAGACATTCAGTACTTC. Amino acids: CASSLVLGRSDIQYF.